This entry concerns a single TCR beta chain. Sequencing used immunoSEQ multiplex PCR; TCRdb keeps in-frame clones, though not all of them. Of 200,000 to 300,000 clones listed, roughly 90% are singletons. The data stem from a study of blood T cell repertoires in COVID-19. In germline, CDR1 is KGHDR, CDR2 SFDVKD. This CDR3 spans 16 amino acids. The V and J ends lost 4 bases and 6 bases, in that order; junction bases with no gene match: 7. The material sequenced was PBMCs or T cells enriched from blood (not recorded which). The sequence was obtained from a woman in her 30s who had recovered from COVID-19. The chain couples TRBV24-1 to TRBJ1-5; 11 bases are a match to TRBD1. The CDR3, as DNA: TGTGCCACCAGTGACCGGACAGGGGGCGCGGGTCAGCCCCAGCATTTT. Protein product: CATSDRTGGAGQPQHF.